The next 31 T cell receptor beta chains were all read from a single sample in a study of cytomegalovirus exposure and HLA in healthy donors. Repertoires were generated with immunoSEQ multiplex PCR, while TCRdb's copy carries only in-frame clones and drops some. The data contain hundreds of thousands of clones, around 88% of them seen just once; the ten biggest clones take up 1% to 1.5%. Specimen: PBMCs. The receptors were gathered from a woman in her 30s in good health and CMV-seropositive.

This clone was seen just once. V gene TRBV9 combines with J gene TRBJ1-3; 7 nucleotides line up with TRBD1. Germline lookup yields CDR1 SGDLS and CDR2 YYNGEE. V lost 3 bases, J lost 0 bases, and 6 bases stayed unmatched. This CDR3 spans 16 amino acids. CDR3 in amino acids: CASSAGQVSSGNTIYF. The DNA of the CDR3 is TGTGCCAGCAGCGCCGGACAGGTATCCTCTGGAAACACCATATATTTT.

CDR3 region: CASSVRGGGTEAFF. CDR3 nucleotides: TGCGCCAGCAGCGTCAGGGGAGGGGGCACTGAAGCTTTCTTT. The V gene is TRBV5-1, the J gene TRBJ1-1; maybe TRBD1 (6 bases). CDR1 is SGHRS, CDR2 YFSETQ, per germline. Trimming took off 4 bases at V and 4 bases at J, with 14 bases between the two ends. The CDR3 loop spans 14 amino acids.

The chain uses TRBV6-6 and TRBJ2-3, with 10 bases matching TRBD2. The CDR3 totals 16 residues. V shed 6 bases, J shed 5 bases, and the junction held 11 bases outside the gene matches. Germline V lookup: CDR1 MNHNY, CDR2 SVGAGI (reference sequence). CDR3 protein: CASSLALSGGGDTQYF. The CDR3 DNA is TGTGCCAGCAGCCTAGCCCTGAGCGGGGGGGGAGATACGCAGTATTTT.

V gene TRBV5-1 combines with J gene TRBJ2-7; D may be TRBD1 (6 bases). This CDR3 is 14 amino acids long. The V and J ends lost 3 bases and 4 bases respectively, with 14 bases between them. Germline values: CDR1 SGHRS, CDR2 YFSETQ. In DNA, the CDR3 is TGCGCCAGCAGCTCCCTCGACAGGAGATACGAGCAGTACTTC. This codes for CASSSLDRRYEQYF.

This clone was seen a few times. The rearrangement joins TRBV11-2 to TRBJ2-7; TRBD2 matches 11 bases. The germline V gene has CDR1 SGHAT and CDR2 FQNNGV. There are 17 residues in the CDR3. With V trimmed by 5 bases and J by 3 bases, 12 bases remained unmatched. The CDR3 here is CASSDHTSGGTGYEQYF. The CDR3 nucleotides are TGTGCCAGCAGCGACCACACTAGCGGGGGCACGGGCTACGAGCAGTACTTC.

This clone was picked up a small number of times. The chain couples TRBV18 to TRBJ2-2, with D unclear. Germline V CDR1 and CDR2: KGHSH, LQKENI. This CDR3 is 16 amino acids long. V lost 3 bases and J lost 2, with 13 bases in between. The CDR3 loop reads CASSPMQILNTGELFF. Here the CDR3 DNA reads TGTGCCAGCTCACCTATGCAGATTCTTAACACCGGGGAGCTGTTTTTT.

This chain's CDR3 is CASSATSRYSYEQYF. Here the CDR3 DNA reads TGTGCCAGCAGCGCGACTAGCAGGTACTCCTACGAGCAGTACTTC. The rearrangement links TRBV9 to TRBJ2-7, with TRBD2 matching 7 bases. The CDR3 totals 15 residues. Germline V gene data show CDR1 as SGDLS and CDR2 as YYNGEE. V lost 3 bases, J lost 0 bases, and 6 bases stayed unmatched. Full variable domain (remainder filled in from reference TRBV9 and TRBJ2-7): DSGVTQTPKHLITATGQRVTLRCSPRSGDLSVYWYQQSLDQGLQFLIQYYNGEERAKGNILERFSAQQFPDLHSELNLSSLELGDSALYFCASSATSRYSYEQYFGPGTRLTVT.

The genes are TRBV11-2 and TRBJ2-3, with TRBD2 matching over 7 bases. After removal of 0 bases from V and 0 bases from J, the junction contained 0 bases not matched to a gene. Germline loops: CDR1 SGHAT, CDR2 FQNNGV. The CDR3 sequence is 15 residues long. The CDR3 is CASSLDSGSTDTQYF. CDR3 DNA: TGTGCCAGCAGCTTAGATAGCGGGAGCACAGATACGCAGTATTTT.

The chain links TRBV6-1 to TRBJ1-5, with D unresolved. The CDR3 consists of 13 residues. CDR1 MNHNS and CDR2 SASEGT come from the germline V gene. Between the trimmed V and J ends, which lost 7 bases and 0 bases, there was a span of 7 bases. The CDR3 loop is CASTISSNQPQHF. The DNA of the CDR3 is TGTGCCAGCACCATTTCTAGCAATCAGCCCCAGCATTTT.

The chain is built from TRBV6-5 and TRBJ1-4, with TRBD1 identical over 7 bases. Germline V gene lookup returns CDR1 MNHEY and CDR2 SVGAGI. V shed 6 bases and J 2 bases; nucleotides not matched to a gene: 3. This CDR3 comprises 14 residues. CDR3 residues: CASRETGTNEKLFF. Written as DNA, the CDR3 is TGTGCCAGCAGGGAGACAGGGACTAATGAAAAACTGTTTTTT.

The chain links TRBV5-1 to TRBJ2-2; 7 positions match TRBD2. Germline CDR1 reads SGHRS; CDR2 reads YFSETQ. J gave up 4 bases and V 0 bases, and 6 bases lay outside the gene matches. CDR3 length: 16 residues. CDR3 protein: CASSLVLAAPTGELFF. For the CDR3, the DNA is TGCGCCAGCAGCTTGGTGCTAGCGGCCCCCACCGGGGAGCTGTTTTTT.

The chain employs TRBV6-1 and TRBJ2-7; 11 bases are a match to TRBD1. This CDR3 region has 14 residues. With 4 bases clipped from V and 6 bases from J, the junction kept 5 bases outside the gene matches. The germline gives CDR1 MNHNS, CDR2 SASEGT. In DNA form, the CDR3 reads TGTGCCAGCAGTGGTTGGGACAGGGGGGTCGAGCAGTACTTC. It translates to CASSGWDRGVEQYF.

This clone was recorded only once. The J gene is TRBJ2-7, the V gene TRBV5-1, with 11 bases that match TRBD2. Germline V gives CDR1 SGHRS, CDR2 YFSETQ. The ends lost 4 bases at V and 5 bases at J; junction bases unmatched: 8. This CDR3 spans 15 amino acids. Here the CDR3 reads CASSRTSGSSNEQYF. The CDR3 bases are TGCGCCAGCAGCAGAACTAGCGGGAGTTCCAACGAGCAGTACTTC. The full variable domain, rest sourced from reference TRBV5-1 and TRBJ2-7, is KAGVTQTPRYLIKTRGQQVTLSCSPISGHRSVSWYQQTPGQGLQFLFEYFSETQRNKGNFPGRFSGRQFSNSRSEMNVSTLELGDSALYLCASSRTSGSSNEQYFGPGTRLTVT.

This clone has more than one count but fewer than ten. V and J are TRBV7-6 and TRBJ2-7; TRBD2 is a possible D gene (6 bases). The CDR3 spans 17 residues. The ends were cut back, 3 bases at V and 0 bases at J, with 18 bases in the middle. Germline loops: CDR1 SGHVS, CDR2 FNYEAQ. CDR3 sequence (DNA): TGTGCCAGCAGCTTTAGTCTGGGGAGGCCAAGCTCCTACGAGCAGTACTTC. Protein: CASSFSLGRPSSYEQYF.

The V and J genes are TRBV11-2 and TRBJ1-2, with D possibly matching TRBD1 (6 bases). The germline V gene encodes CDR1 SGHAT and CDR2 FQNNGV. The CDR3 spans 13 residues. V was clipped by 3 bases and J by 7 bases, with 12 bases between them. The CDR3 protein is CASSFSGTSGYTF. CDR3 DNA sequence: TGTGCCAGCAGCTTCTCAGGGACAAGTGGCTACACCTTC.

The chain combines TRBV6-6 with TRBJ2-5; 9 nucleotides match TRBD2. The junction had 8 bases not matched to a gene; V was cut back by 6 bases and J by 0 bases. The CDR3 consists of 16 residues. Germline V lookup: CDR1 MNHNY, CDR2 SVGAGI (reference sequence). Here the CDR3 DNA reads TGTGCCAGCAGCTTCGGGGCGGGAGGGTACCAAGAGACCCAGTACTTC. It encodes CASSFGAGGYQETQYF.

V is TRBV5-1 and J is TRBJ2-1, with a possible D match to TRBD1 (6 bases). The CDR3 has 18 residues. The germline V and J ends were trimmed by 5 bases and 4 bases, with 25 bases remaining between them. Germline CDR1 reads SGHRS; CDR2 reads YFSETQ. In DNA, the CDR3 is TGCGCCAGCAGATACCACAGGGAACTCGTAAATTTTTACAATGAGCAGTTCTTC. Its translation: CASRYHRELVNFYNEQFF.

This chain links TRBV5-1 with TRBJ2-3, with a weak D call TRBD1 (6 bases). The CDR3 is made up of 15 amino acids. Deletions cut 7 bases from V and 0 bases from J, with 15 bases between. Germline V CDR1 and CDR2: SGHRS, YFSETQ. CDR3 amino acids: CASQKDSPSTDTQYF. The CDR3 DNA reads TGCGCCAGCCAAAAGGACAGTCCTAGCACAGATACGCAGTATTTT.

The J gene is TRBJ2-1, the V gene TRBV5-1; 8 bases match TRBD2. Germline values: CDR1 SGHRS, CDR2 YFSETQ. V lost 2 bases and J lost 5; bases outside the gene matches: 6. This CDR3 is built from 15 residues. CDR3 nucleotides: TGCGCCAGCAGCTTTCGGGTTAGCGGGGACAATGAGCAGTTCTTC. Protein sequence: CASSFRVSGDNEQFF.

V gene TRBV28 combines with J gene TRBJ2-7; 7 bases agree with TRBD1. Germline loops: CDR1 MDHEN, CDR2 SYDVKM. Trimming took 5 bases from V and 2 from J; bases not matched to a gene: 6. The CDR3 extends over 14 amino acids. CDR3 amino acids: CASSNRDRTYEQYF. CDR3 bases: TGTGCCAGCAGTAACCGGGACAGAACCTACGAGCAGTACTTC.

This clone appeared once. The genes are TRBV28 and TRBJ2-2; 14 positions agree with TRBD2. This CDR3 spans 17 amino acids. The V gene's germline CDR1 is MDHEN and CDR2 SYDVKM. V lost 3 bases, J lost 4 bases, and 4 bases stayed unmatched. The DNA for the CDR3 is TGTGCCAGCAGTTTCCAGGGACTAGCGGGAGTCACCGGGGAGCTGTTTTTT. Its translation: CASSFQGLAGVTGELFF. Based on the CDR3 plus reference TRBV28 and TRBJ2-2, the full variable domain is DVKVTQSSRYLVKRTGEKVFLECVQDMDHENMFWYRQDPGLGLRLIYFSYDVKMKEKGDIPEGYSVSREKKERFSLILESASTNQTSMYLCASSFQGLAGVTGELFFGEGSRLTVL.

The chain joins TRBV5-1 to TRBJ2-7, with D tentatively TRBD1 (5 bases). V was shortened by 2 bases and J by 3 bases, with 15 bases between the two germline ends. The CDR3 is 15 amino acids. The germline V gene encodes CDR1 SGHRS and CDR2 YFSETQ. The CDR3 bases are TGCGCCAGCAGCTTAGACAGTACCTCTCACTACGAGCAGTACTTC. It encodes CASSLDSTSHYEQYF.

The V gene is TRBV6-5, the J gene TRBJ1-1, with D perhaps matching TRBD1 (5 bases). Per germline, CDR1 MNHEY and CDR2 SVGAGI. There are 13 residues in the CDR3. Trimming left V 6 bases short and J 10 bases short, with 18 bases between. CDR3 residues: CASRSKKGMSAFF. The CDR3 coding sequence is TGTGCCAGCAGATCGAAAAAGGGGATGTCAGCTTTCTTT.

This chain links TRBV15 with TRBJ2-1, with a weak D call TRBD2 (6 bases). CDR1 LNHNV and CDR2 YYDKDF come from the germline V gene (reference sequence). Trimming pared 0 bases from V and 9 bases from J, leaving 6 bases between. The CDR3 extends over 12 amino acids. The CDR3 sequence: CATSREGGEQFF. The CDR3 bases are TGTGCCACCAGCAGAGAGGGAGGTGAGCAGTTCTTC.

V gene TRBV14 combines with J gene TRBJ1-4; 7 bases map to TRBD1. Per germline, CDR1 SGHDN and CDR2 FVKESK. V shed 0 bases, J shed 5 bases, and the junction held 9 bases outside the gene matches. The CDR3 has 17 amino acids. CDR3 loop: CASSQDQIGTENEKLFF. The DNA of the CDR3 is TGTGCCAGCAGCCAAGATCAAATAGGGACAGAGAATGAAAAACTGTTTTTT. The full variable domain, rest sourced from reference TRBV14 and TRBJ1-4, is EAGVTQFPSHSVIEKGQTVTLRCDPISGHDNLYWYRRVMGKEIKFLLHFVKESKQDESGMPNNRFLAERTGGTYSTLKVQPAELEDSGVYFCASSQDQIGTENEKLFFGSGTQLSVL.

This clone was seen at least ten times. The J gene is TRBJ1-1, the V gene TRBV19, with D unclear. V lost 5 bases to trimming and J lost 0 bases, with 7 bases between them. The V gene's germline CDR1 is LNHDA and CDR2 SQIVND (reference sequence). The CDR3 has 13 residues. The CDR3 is CASSSTVNTEAFF. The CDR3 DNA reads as TGTGCCAGTAGTTCAACAGTGAACACTGAAGCTTTCTTT.

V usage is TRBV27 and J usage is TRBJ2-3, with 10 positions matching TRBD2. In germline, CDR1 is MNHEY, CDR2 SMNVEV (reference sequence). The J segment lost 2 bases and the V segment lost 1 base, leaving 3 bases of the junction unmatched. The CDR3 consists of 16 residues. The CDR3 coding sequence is TGTGCCAGCAGTTTATTGACTAGCGGGTCCACAGATACGCAGTATTTT. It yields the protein CASSLLTSGSTDTQYF.

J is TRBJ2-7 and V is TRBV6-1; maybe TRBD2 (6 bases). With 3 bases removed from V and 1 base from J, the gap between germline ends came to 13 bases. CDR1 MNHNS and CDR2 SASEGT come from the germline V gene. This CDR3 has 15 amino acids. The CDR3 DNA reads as TGTGCCAGCAGTGATGGGGACTCACGTTCCTACGAGCAGTACTTC. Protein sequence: CASSDGDSRSYEQYF.

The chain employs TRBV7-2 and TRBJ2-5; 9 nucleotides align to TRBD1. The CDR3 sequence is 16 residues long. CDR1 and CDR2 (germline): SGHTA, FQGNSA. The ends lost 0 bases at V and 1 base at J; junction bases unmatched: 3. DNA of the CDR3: TGTGCCAGCAGCTTAGCACCGGGACAGGGCCAAGAGACCCAGTACTTC. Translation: CASSLAPGQGQETQYF.

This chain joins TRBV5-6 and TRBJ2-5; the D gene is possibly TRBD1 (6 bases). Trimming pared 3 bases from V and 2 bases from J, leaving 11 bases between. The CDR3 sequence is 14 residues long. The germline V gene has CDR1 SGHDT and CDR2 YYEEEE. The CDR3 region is CASSSQGMQETQYF. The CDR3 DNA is TGTGCCAGCAGCTCCCAGGGGATGCAAGAGACCCAGTACTTC.

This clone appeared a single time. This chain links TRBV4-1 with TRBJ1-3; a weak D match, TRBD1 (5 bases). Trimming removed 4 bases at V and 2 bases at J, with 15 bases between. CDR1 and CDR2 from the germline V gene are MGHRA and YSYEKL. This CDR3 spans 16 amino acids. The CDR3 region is CASSLGEGLAGNTIYF. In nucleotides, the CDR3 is TGCGCCAGCAGCCTAGGGGAGGGTCTGGCTGGAAACACCATATATTTT.